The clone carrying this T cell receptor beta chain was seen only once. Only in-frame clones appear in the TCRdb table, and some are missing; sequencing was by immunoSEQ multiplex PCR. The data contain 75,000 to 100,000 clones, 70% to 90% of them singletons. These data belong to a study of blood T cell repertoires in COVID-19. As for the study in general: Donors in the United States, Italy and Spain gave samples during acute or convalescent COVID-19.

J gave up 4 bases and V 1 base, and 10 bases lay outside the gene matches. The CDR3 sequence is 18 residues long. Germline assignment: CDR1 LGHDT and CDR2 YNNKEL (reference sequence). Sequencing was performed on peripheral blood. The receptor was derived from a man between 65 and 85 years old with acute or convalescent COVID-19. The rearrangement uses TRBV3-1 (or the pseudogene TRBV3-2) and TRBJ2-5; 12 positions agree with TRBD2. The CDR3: CASSQGRLAGALGETQYF. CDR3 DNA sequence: TGTGCCAGCAGCCAAGGTAGACTAGCGGGGGCCCTGGGAGAGACCCAGTACTTC.